The clone carrying this T cell receptor beta chain has at least ten counts. This record belongs to a study of CD8 T cells in ankylosing spondylitis. This CDR3 comprises 16 residues. V lost 3 bases to trimming and J lost 0 bases, with 12 bases between them. MiXCR, applied by TCRdb to the 5' RACE reads, yields one record per CDR3 protein. The table includes a few hundred thousand distinct CDR3 sequences, less than 25% detected once. The receptor's source is a female donor with ankylosing spondylitis or in good health (not recorded which). The gene calls are TRBV12-3 or TRBV12-4 and TRBJ2-1, with a tentative D call TRBD1 (6 bases). The sequenced sample consisted of blood, either unsorted or a sorted T cell fraction (not recorded which). The CDR3 nucleotides read TGTGCCAGCAGTTTCGGCGGCAGGGGCTCCTACAATGAGCAGTTCTTC. This codes for CASSFGGRGSYNEQFF.